This T cell receptor beta chain was identified in a study of blood T cells in healthy people across ages. Overall study results and limits: Without sorted subsets, naive and antigen-experienced compartments could not be conclusively compared.

Then a second PCR, running roughly 7 to 12 cycles, was carried out with a sample-barcoded 5' primer and a J-beta primer mix. The authors tagged each cDNA molecule using a template-switch adaptor with 12 random nucleotides. TCRdb processed the 5' RACE reads anew with MiXCR; each CDR3 protein has one entry. The table shows roughly 2 million distinct CDR3 sequences, with around half occurring only once. As for this clonotype: Antigen specificity is unknown.

Germline values: CDR1 MNHEY, CDR2 SVGEGT. This CDR3 spans 16 amino acids. Trimming left V 2 bases short and J 3 bases short, with 13 bases between. This receptor was taken from a woman in her thirties or forties in good health. The specimen was blood. The gene calls are TRBV6-2 or TRBV6-3 and TRBJ2-2; no firm D call. The CDR3 DNA is TGTGCCAGCAGTTACAGATGGGGTGGAGACACCGGGGAGCTGTTTTTT. It yields the protein CASSYRWGGDTGELFF.